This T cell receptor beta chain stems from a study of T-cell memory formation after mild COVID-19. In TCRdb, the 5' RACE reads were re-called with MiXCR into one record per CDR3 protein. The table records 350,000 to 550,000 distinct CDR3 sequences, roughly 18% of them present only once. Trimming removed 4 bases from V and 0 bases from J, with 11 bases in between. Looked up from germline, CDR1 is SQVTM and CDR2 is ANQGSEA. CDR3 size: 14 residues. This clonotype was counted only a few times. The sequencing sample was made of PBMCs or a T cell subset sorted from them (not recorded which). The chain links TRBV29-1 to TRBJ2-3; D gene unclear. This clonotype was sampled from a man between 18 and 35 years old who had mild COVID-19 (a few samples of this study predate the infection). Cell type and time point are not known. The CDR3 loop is CSVATASSTDTQYF. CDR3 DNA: TGCAGCGTTGCGACTGCTAGTAGCACAGATACGCAGTATTTT.